Shown below are 27 T cell receptor beta chains from a single sample sequenced in a study of beta chain features in type 1 diabetes (dated by TCRdb to about 2018). Points the paper makes about the study in general: A moderate but significant shortening of TCRB CDR3 length was observed in type 1 diabetes patients in all four CD4+ subsets.

The antigens for these receptors are not known. The library was made by the immunoSEQ multiplex PCR assay. The entire isolated RNA was reverse transcribed using the High Capacity cDNA Reverse Transcription Kit, and thus expressed TCRB transcripts were sequenced. TCRdb mirrors the immuneACCESS table, restricted to in-frame sequences. Some clones are absent from its copies; in checked studies, under half trace to an unresolved V gene, and the reason for the others is unknown. The sample data list about 280,000 clones, and 14% to 15% of these were observed just once. The ten most abundant clones make up around 0.015% of the sample. Input material: naive CD4+ T cells from blood. In the paper's terms, the cell subset or site label means: true naive CD4+ T cells. The receptors shown here come from a man younger than 35 with type 1 diabetes.

V is TRBV28 and J is TRBJ2-1; a possible D gene is TRBD2 (6 bases). Germline V gives CDR1 MDHEN, CDR2 SYDVKM. V lost 2 bases to trimming and J lost 3 bases, with 14 bases between them. The CDR3 is made up of 16 amino acids. The DNA of the CDR3 is TGTGCCAGCAGTTTAGCTGCAGCGGGCGACTACAATGAGCAGTTCTTC. Its protein is CASSLAAAGDYNEQFF.

This chain links TRBV7-2 with TRBJ2-1, with D unresolved. The V and J ends lost 3 bases and 9 bases respectively, with 12 bases between them. Per the germline V gene, CDR1 is SGHTA and CDR2 is FQGNSA. This CDR3 has 13 amino acids. Here the CDR3 DNA reads TGTGCCAGCAGCTTCGGGTCGGTGGGTGAGCAGTTCTTC. It translates to CASSFGSVGEQFF. Full variable domain (missing parts from reference TRBV7-2 and TRBJ2-1): GAGVSQSPSNKVTEKGKDVELRCDPISGHTALYWYRQSLGQGLEFLIYFQGNSAPDKSGLPSDRFSAERTGGSVSTLTIQRTQQEDSAVYLCASSFGSVGEQFFGPGTRLTVL.

J is TRBJ2-5 and V is TRBV6-1; the D is unclear. CDR1 is MNHNS, CDR2 SASEGT, per germline. Deletions cut 5 bases from V and 5 bases from J, with 6 bases between. The CDR3 runs 11 residues. CDR3 DNA: TGTGCCAGCAGTATGAGGGAGACCCAGTACTTC. Translated, it gives CASSMRETQYF.

This chain connects TRBV18 to TRBJ2-1; 8 bases line up with TRBD1. Trimming at V came to 4 bases and at J to 6 bases, leaving 8 bases not matched to a gene. Germline loops: CDR1 KGHSH, CDR2 LQKENI. The CDR3 contains 15 residues. Written as DNA, the CDR3 is TGTGCCAGCTCACTCGACAGGGGTCCGGGCAATGAGCAGTTCTTC. Translating it yields CASSLDRGPGNEQFF.

This clone was seen a few times. The chain employs TRBV4-2 and TRBJ2-7; TRBD2 matches at 9 bases. The J segment lost 0 bases and the V segment lost 0 bases, leaving 15 bases of the junction unmatched. Looked up from germline, CDR1 is LGHNA and CDR2 is YNFKEQ. CDR3 length: 20 residues. The CDR3 DNA reads as TGTGCCAGCAGCCAAGAGCTCATAGCGGGAGATAGTCGTAGCTCCTACGAGCAGTACTTC. It specifies CASSQELIAGDSRSSYEQYF.

This clone was picked up a small number of times. This chain joins TRBV11-2 and TRBJ2-1, with a possible D match to TRBD2 (6 bases). Germline V gene sequence: CDR1 SGHAT, CDR2 FQNNGV. Trimming left V 3 bases short and J 9 bases short, with 6 bases between. The CDR3 totals 11 residues. CDR3 bases: TGTGCCAGCAGCTTGGGGGGTGAGCAGTTCTTC. Encoded protein: CASSLGGEQFF.

In the case of this clone: The same CDR3 arises from other DNA sequences in this sample as well. The gene calls are TRBV9 and TRBJ2-7; 7 bases fit TRBD1. After removal of 1 base from V and 3 bases from J, the junction contained 1 base not matched to a gene. Germline V CDR1 and CDR2: SGDLS, YYNGEE. The CDR3 has 13 amino acids. The CDR3 nucleotides read TGTGCCAGCAGCGTACGACAGGGCTACGAGCAGTACTTC. Its translation: CASSVRQGYEQYF.

The chain links TRBV18 to TRBJ1-1, with a possible D match to TRBD1 (5 bases). This CDR3 comprises 13 residues. Deletions cut 3 bases from V and 8 bases from J, with 13 bases between. Germline CDR1 reads KGHSH; CDR2 reads LQKENI. CDR3 nucleotides: TGTGCCAGCTCACCCGATTCGGGGGTAGAAGCTTTCTTT. This gives the protein CASSPDSGVEAFF.

The chain carries TRBV6-5 and TRBJ2-7, with unresolved D. This CDR3 contains 15 residues. V shed 0 bases and J shed 5 bases, with 14 bases lying between them. In germline, CDR1 is MNHEY, CDR2 SVGAGI. The CDR3 here is CASSYSGRLSDEQYF. In DNA form, the CDR3 reads TGTGCCAGCAGTTACTCGGGCAGGCTGTCCGACGAGCAGTACTTC.

This clone has just a few counts. This chain uses TRBV11-2 with TRBJ2-1; the D gene is possibly TRBD2 (5 bases). Deletions cut 3 bases from V and 1 base from J, with 7 bases between. This CDR3 is 14 amino acids long. Germline loops: CDR1 SGHAT, CDR2 FQNNGV. Written as DNA, the CDR3 is TGTGCCAGCAGCTTCGGCGGGTCCTACAATGAGCAGTTCTTC. It translates to CASSFGGSYNEQFF.

This clone was counted a few times. The CDR3 bases are TGTGCCTGGGGCCCCGGACTAGCCACGCCGGAGACCCAGTACTTC. Its translation: CAWGPGLATPETQYF. The rearrangement uses TRBV30 and TRBJ2-5; 8 bases match TRBD2. The germline CDR1 and CDR2 sequences are GTSNPN and SVGIG (reference sequence). The CDR3 is 15 residues long. The V gene end was trimmed by 5 bases and the J gene end by 5 bases; junction bases not matched to a gene: 13.

The chain carries TRBV9 and TRBJ1-2; possibly TRBD1 for D (5 bases). The V end lost 3 bases, the J end lost 4 bases, and 22 bases lay between the germline ends. The CDR3 runs to 17 residues. Germline V gene data show CDR1 as SGDLS and CDR2 as YYNGEE. The CDR3 nucleotides are TGTGCCAGCAGCGGCGGGACTTCCCCCGGGGAGGCCTATGGCTACACCTTC. It is translated as CASSGGTSPGEAYGYTF.

The gene calls are TRBV28 and TRBJ2-2; the D gene is possibly TRBD2 (6 bases). Trimming took off 2 bases at V and 3 bases at J, with 13 bases between the two ends. The germline gives CDR1 MDHEN, CDR2 SYDVKM. The CDR3 covers 16 residues. CDR3 nucleotide sequence: TGTGCCAGCAGTTTAATCGGCGGGGCGTACACCGGGGAGCTGTTTTTT. Translating gives CASSLIGGAYTGELFF.

This clone was observed a few times. The J gene is TRBJ2-7, the V gene TRBV6-5, with 8 bases lining up with TRBD1. The V and J ends lost 6 bases and 4 bases, in that order; junction bases with no gene match: 11. Germline lookup yields CDR1 MNHEY and CDR2 SVGAGI. This CDR3 comprises 15 residues. The CDR3, as DNA: TGTGCCAGCAGCAACTACAGGGGGACCGGGTACGAGCAGTACTTC. Translated: CASSNYRGTGYEQYF.

This rearrangement joins TRBV6-4 to TRBJ2-3, with D perhaps matching TRBD2 (5 bases). Germline V gene sequence: CDR1 MRHNA, CDR2 SNTAGT. Trimming stripped 4 bases from V and 2 bases from J, with 13 bases between. CDR3 length equals 15 residues. CDR3 in amino acids: CASSARGGLTDTQYF. The CDR3 coding sequence is TGTGCCAGCAGTGCCCGAGGCGGGCTCACAGATACGCAGTATTTT.

The chain is built from TRBV5-4 and TRBJ1-2, with D perhaps matching TRBD1 (5 bases). The ends were cut back, 4 bases at V and 8 bases at J, with 18 bases in the middle. The V gene's germline CDR1 is SGHNT and CDR2 YYREEE (reference sequence). The CDR3 is 14 residues long. DNA for the CDR3: TGTGCCAGCAGCCCCCCTCCGGGGGTGGAAGGCTACACCTTC. Translating gives CASSPPPGVEGYTF.

This chain links TRBV4-1 with TRBJ2-5, with 9 bases that match TRBD2. Germline trimming cut 1 base from V and 2 bases from J; bases unmatched to any gene: 8. Germline V gene lookup returns CDR1 MGHRA and CDR2 YSYEKL. The CDR3 is 17 amino acids. The CDR3 reads CASSQGRASGKQETQYF. The CDR3 coding sequence is TGCGCCAGCAGCCAAGGGAGGGCTAGCGGGAAGCAAGAGACCCAGTACTTC.

Only a few counts were recorded for this clone. The chain is built from TRBV5-1 and TRBJ1-4, with D uncertain. V was shortened by 3 bases and J by 8 bases, with 20 bases between the two germline ends. The CDR3 loop spans 16 amino acids. CDR1 and CDR2 (germline): SGHRS, YFSETQ. The CDR3 DNA sequence: TGCGCCAGCAGCTCCGGGTCCCCGAACATGAACGAAAAACTGTTTTTT. Translation: CASSSGSPNMNEKLFF.

A few counts support this clone. The gene calls are TRBV7-8 and TRBJ1-4, with 7 nucleotides matching TRBD1. The CDR3 totals 15 residues. Germline V gene lookup returns CDR1 SGHVS and CDR2 FQNEAQ. J was trimmed by 7 bases and V by 1 base; bases with no gene match: 6. CDR3 nucleotides: TGTGCCAGCAGCTTAGAGACAGGGCGGCGTGAAAAACTGTTTTTT. This translates into CASSLETGRREKLFF.

This clone was detected a few times. The chain uses TRBV2 and TRBJ1-5; 10 nucleotides agree with TRBD1. The CDR3 is 14 amino acids. Germline V lookup: CDR1 SNHLY, CDR2 FYNNEI. Trimming cost V 6 bases and J 4 bases; bases outside gene matches: 3. DNA for the CDR3: TGTGCCAGCAGCTCGGGACAGGGGAATCAGCCCCAGCATTTT. Translation gives CASSSGQGNQPQHF. Together with reference TRBV2 and TRBJ1-5, the CDR3 gives the full variable domain: EPEVTQTPSHQVTQMGQEVILRCVPISNHLYFYWYRQILGQKVEFLVSFYNNEISEKSEIFDDQFSVERPDGSNFTLKIRSTKLEDSAMYFCASSSGQGNQPQHFGDGTRLSIL.

This clone showed up just a few times. The sample contains more than one DNA sequence encoding this CDR3. This rearrangement joins TRBV30 to TRBJ2-1, with 9 nucleotides matching TRBD2. The junction had 1 base not matched to a gene; V was cut back by 2 bases and J by 2 bases. Germline V gene sequence: CDR1 GTSNPN, CDR2 SVGIG (reference sequence). CDR3 length: 14 residues. The CDR3 region is CAWSRLAAYNEQFF. CDR3 DNA: TGTGCCTGGAGTCGACTAGCGGCCTACAATGAGCAGTTCTTC.

The chain joins TRBV28 to TRBJ1-1; no clear D. CDR1 MDHEN and CDR2 SYDVKM come from the germline V gene. V lost 7 bases to trimming and J lost 1 base, with 10 bases between them. The CDR3 covers 13 residues. For the CDR3, the DNA is TGTGCCAGCACCCCTCGGGGGAACACTGAAGCTTTCTTT. Translation: CASTPRGNTEAFF.

The rearrangement uses TRBV4-3 and TRBJ2-2, with TRBD2 as a possible D gene (6 bases). CDR1 is LGHNA, CDR2 YSLEER, per germline. The CDR3 is 16 amino acids. V dropped 5 bases and J dropped 5 bases, with 18 bases sitting between them. The CDR3 region has the DNA TGCGCCAGCAGCGCCGGGGCGTTGGGGAGGACCGGGGAGCTGTTTTTT. Protein sequence: CASSAGALGRTGELFF.

The table lists this clone with a few counts. J is TRBJ2-2 and V is TRBV2; weak D call: TRBD2 (6 bases). Germline loops: CDR1 SNHLY, CDR2 FYNNEI. V lost 9 bases, J lost 5 bases, and 19 bases lay in between. The CDR3 covers 15 residues. The CDR3 loop is CASQPGLARTGELFF. CDR3 coding DNA: TGTGCCAGTCAACCGGGACTCGCCCGAACCGGGGAGCTGTTTTTT.

The chain has TRBV18 and TRBJ1-1; TRBD1 agrees at 12 bases. The germline V gene has CDR1 KGHSH and CDR2 LQKENI. V shed 0 bases, J shed 11 bases, and the junction held 7 bases outside the gene matches. CDR3 length: 15 amino acids. In DNA form, the CDR3 reads TGTGCCAGCTCACCACCGAGGGGACAGGGGGCGCCGGCTTTCTTT. Encoded protein: CASSPPRGQGAPAFF. The full variable domain, rest sourced from reference TRBV18 and TRBJ1-1, is NAGVMQNPRHLVRRRGQEARLRCSPMKGHSHVYWYRQLPEEGLKFMVYLQKENIIDESGMPKERFSAEFPKEGPSILRIQQVVRGDSAAYFCASSPPRGQGAPAFFGQGTRLTVV.

In regard to this clone: This sample also contains other DNA sequences that code for the same CDR3. The CDR3 DNA sequence: TGTGCCAGCAGCGGACAGGGGAACTATGGCTACACCTTC. It specifies CASSGQGNYGYTF. V usage is TRBV2 and J usage is TRBJ1-2, with 9 bases aligning to TRBD1. V trimming: 6 bases; J trimming: 2 bases; junction bases outside the gene matches: 1. The CDR3 contains 13 residues. CDR1 is SNHLY, CDR2 FYNNEI, per germline.

V usage is TRBV9 and J usage is TRBJ2-5; TRBD2 matches 12 bases. This CDR3 is built from 17 residues. With V trimmed by 0 bases and J by 5 bases, 8 bases remained unmatched. Germline V gene lookup returns CDR1 SGDLS and CDR2 YYNGEE. The CDR3 sequence: CASSVASSGGARETQYF. For the CDR3, the DNA is TGTGCCAGCAGCGTAGCTTCTAGCGGGGGGGCCCGGGAGACCCAGTACTTC.